This is a list of T cell receptor beta chains from one sample in a study of identical twins. TCRdb re-called the 5' RACE reads through MiXCR, storing one row per CDR3 protein. The sample includes around 300,000 distinct CDR3 sequences, less than 9% of them seen just once. These records were also assigned to another study, of yellow fever vaccine responses in identical twins.

The sequenced sample consisted of memory (CD45RO+) T cells sorted from blood. The receptor set was obtained from a woman between 18 and 29 years old in good health. Both conserved end residues are part of each CDR3. D genes are given only for firm matches. Not every row has a clone size; where given, it reads once, few, many or a size class.

j_call,v_call,d_call,clone_size,cdr3_aa,cdr3_nt
TRBJ1-6,TRBV4-1,-,many,CASSQDQRSPLHF,TGCGCCAGCAGCCAAGATCAGAGATCACCCCTCCACTTT
TRBJ1-4,TRBV5-4,-,-,CASSLGGGNEKLFF,TGTGCCAGCAGCTTGGGGGGCGGGAATGAAAAACTGTTTTTT
TRBJ2-1,TRBV7-8,-,many,CASSLGGGGGNEQFF,TGTGCCAGCAGCTTAGGTGGAGGGGGAGGCAATGAGCAGTTCTTC
TRBJ2-5,TRBV5-1,TRBD2,-,CASTVTSGGGETQYF,TGCGCCAGCACCGTTACTAGCGGGGGAGGCGAGACCCAGTACTTC
TRBJ1-1,TRBV3-1,-,once,CASSQQRAGTEAFF,TGTGCCAGCAGCCAACAAAGAGCGGGCACTGAAGCTTTCTTT
TRBJ2-7,TRBV18,-,many,CASSPRTIYEQYF,TGTGCCAGCTCACCCCGGACCATTTACGAGCAGTACTTC
TRBJ2-2,TRBV11-1,TRBD2,few,CASSLTSGGASGTGELFF,TGTGCCAGCAGCTTGACTAGCGGGGGTGCTTCGGGGACCGGGGAGCTGTTTTTT
TRBJ1-2,TRBV6-2/TRBV6-3,-,-,CASSTQGTNYGYTF,TGTGCCAGCAGTACTCAGGGAACTAACTATGGCTACACCTTC
TRBJ2-6,TRBV12-3/TRBV12-4,-,many,CASSLAPSGANVLTF,TGTGCCAGCAGTTTAGCACCCTCTGGGGCCAACGTCCTGACTTTC
TRBJ2-7,TRBV27,-,many,CASSLFGEQYF,TGTGCCAGCAGTTTATTCGGCGAGCAGTACTTC
TRBJ2-1,TRBV12-3/TRBV12-4,-,-,CASSIPLNEQFF,TGTGCCAGCAGTATCCCCCTAAACGAGCAGTTCTTC
TRBJ2-3,TRBV29-1,TRBD2,-,CSVLSGTSGSHTDTQYF,TGCAGCGTTTTGTCGGGGACTAGCGGGTCCCACACAGATACGCAGTATTTT
TRBJ1-5,TRBV6-1,TRBD1,-,CASSDTRTGYQPQHF,TGTGCCAGCAGTGACACTCGGACAGGATATCAGCCCCAGCATTTT
TRBJ2-1,TRBV24-1,TRBD2,few,CATSERTSGRNEQFF,TGTGCCACCAGTGAGCGTACTAGCGGGAGGAATGAGCAGTTCTTC
TRBJ1-1,TRBV10-2,-,-,CASSGQSGTEAFF,TGCGCCAGCAGTGGACAGTCTGGCACTGAAGCTTTCTTT
TRBJ2-7,TRBV6-1,-,-,CASSEDILFSSYEQYF,TGTGCCAGCAGTGAAGATATCCTATTCAGCTCCTACGAGCAGTACTTC
TRBJ2-7,TRBV11-2,-,many,CASSSYDRVTRWEQYF,TGTGCCAGCAGCTCCTACGACAGGGTGACTAGATGGGAGCAGTACTTC
TRBJ2-4,TRBV20-1,TRBD2,few,CSASGELAGPRDKNIQYF,TGCAGTGCTAGTGGTGAACTAGCGGGGCCGCGGGACAAAAACATTCAGTACTTC
TRBJ2-3,TRBV12-3/TRBV12-4,-,few,CASSRGGGGGGADTQYF,TGTGCCAGCAGCAGAGGGGGGGGCGGCGGAGGGGCAGATACGCAGTATTTT
TRBJ1-2,TRBV5-1,-,many,CASSLGGSGYTF,TGCGCCAGCAGCTTGGGGGGATCTGGCTACACCTTC
TRBJ2-3,TRBV4-2,TRBD2,-,CASSQDGTSGTDTQYF,TGTGCCAGCAGCCAAGATGGGACTAGCGGGACAGATACGCAGTATTTT
TRBJ2-3,TRBV10-3,-,many,CAISLERYGDTQYF,TGTGCCATCAGTCTTGAACGCTATGGGGATACGCAGTATTTT
TRBJ1-5,TRBV6-5,-,many,CASSSGYQGNQPQHF,TGTGCCAGCAGTTCGGGCTACCAGGGCAATCAGCCCCAGCATTTT
TRBJ2-1,TRBV19,-,-,CASSIIGGVNEQFF,TGTGCCAGTAGTATTATCGGAGGGGTCAATGAGCAGTTCTTC
TRBJ2-7,TRBV11-2,-,few,CASAEVGLSSYEQYF,TGTGCCAGCGCCGAGGTGGGCCTGAGCTCCTACGAGCAGTACTTC
TRBJ1-2,TRBV9,-,-,CASSASQGLRGYTF,TGTGCCAGCAGCGCCTCACAGGGACTACGGGGCTACACCTTC
TRBJ2-1,TRBV6-2/TRBV6-3,-,few,CASSSPTEGNEQFF,TGTGCCAGCAGCTCTCCTACAGAGGGCAATGAGCAGTTCTTC
TRBJ2-5,TRBV3-1,TRBD2,-,CASSQGGVAGGPLF,TGTGCCAGCAGCCAAGGTGGGGTAGCGGGAGGGCCCCTGTTC
TRBJ1-2,TRBV20-1,-,few,CSASGGVGGYTF,TGCAGTGCTAGCGGCGGGGTCGGCGGCTACACCTTC
TRBJ2-6,TRBV11-1,TRBD1,many,CASSPAPGQEAGANVLTF,TGTGCCAGCAGCCCTGCTCCGGGACAGGAGGCTGGGGCCAACGTCCTGACTTTC
TRBJ2-6,TRBV29-1,-,-,CSVKGISGANVLTF,TGCAGCGTTAAGGGAATCTCTGGGGCCAACGTCCTGACTTTC
TRBJ1-2,TRBV12-3/TRBV12-4,-,many,CASSPPWGRNYGYTF,TGTGCCAGCAGTCCCCCCTGGGGGAGGAACTATGGCTACACCTTC
TRBJ1-1,TRBV6-1,TRBD1,few,CASSVQGGANTEAFF,TGTGCCAGCAGTGTACAGGGGGGTGCGAACACTGAAGCTTTCTTT
TRBJ2-7,TRBV4-3,TRBD2,-,CASSQVPSGSYEQYF,TGCGCCAGCAGCCAAGTGCCTAGCGGGAGCTACGAGCAGTACTTC
TRBJ1-5,TRBV18,TRBD1,-,CASSPGTGLQPQHF,TGTGCCAGCTCACCAGGGACAGGGCTTCAGCCCCAGCATTTT
TRBJ2-2,TRBV28,-,many,CASSLWVSSMNTGELFF,TGTGCCAGCAGTTTATGGGTCAGTTCGATGAACACCGGGGAGCTGTTTTTT
TRBJ2-6,TRBV5-6,TRBD1,few,CASSLTQGVGANVLTF,TGTGCCAGCAGCTTGACACAGGGGGTCGGGGCCAACGTCCTGACTTTC
TRBJ1-1,TRBV12-3/TRBV12-4,-,few,CASRTRTEAFF,TGTGCCAGCAGGACGCGGACTGAAGCTTTCTTT
TRBJ1-5,TRBV20-1,TRBD1,many,CSARSDRDTGNQPQHF,TGCAGTGCCCGAAGTGACAGGGATACAGGCAATCAGCCCCAGCATTTT
TRBJ1-2,TRBV29-1,-,many,CSVEDRWGGYGYTF,TGCAGCGTTGAAGATCGGTGGGGAGGCTATGGCTACACCTTC
TRBJ2-5,TRBV19,TRBD2,many,CASTPGGETQYF,TGTGCCAGCACCCCGGGGGGGGAGACCCAGTACTTC
TRBJ2-3,TRBV5-1,-,-,CASSLIASVADTQYF,TGCGCCAGCAGCTTGATCGCTAGCGTGGCAGATACGCAGTATTTT
TRBJ2-4,TRBV14,-,many,CASSYRTAKNIQYF,TGTGCCAGCAGCTACCGGACAGCCAAAAACATTCAGTACTTC
TRBJ1-1,TRBV5-1,-,few,CASSLEGRLNTEAFF,TGCGCCAGCAGCTTGGAAGGCAGGTTGAACACTGAAGCTTTCTTT
TRBJ2-7,TRBV4-1,TRBD2,few,CASSSRTSGTYEQYF,TGCGCCAGCAGCTCCCGGACTAGCGGGACCTACGAGCAGTACTTC
TRBJ1-5,TRBV28,-,-,CASSLGPLGRDQPQHF,TGTGCCAGCAGTTTAGGTCCTCTGGGGCGCGATCAGCCCCAGCATTTT
TRBJ1-2,TRBV3-1,-,few,CASRAGTPYGYTF,TGTGCCAGCAGGGCGGGGACACCCTATGGCTACACCTTC
TRBJ2-3,TRBV4-1,-,-,CASSQVSYTDTQYF,TGCGCCAGCAGCCAAGTCTCTTACACAGATACGCAGTATTTT
TRBJ2-1,TRBV6-6,TRBD1,medium-sized,CASSYEDRSYNEQFF,TGTGCCAGCAGTTATGAGGACAGGTCCTACAATGAGCAGTTCTTC
TRBJ2-1,TRBV11-2,-,many,CASRYSGQPYNEQFF,TGTGCCAGCAGGTACTCAGGGCAGCCCTACAATGAGCAGTTCTTC
TRBJ2-7,TRBV28,-,few,CASSFSPGFLTYEQYF,TGTGCCAGCAGTTTTAGTCCCGGGTTCCTTACCTACGAGCAGTACTTC
TRBJ2-3,TRBV29-1,-,few,CSVVLGDTSTDTQYF,TGCAGCGTTGTACTAGGTGACACTAGCACAGATACGCAGTATTTT
TRBJ2-1,TRBV5-5,TRBD1,-,CASSFDRDLINEQFF,TGTGCCAGCAGCTTCGACAGGGACCTCATCAATGAGCAGTTCTTC
TRBJ2-1,TRBV24-1,TRBD2,many,CATATSGGAGEQFF,TGTGCCACTGCGACTAGCGGGGGGGCGGGTGAGCAGTTCTTC
TRBJ2-1,TRBV6-5,-,-,CASSPRLDEQFF,TGTGCCAGCAGTCCAAGACTTGATGAGCAGTTCTTC
TRBJ2-7,TRBV28,-,many,CASSLKPAYEQYF,TGTGCCAGCAGTTTAAAGCCAGCCTACGAGCAGTACTTC
TRBJ2-3,TRBV12-3/TRBV12-4,TRBD2,many,CASSLGTSRGSSTQYF,TGTGCCAGCAGTCTCGGGACTAGTAGGGGTTCAAGTACGCAGTATTTT